Listed below are T cell receptor beta chains from one sample, sequenced in a study of vaccination and CD4 T cells after COVID-19. TCRdb itself ran the PCR reads through MiXCR, one entry per CDR3 protein. Of about 4,600 distinct CDR3 sequences in the sample, 30% to 35% were seen once. Their recognized antigens are unknown. Sample: CD4+ T cells from blood, cultured in vitro. The receptors originated from a human donor who had recovered from COVID-19. The CDR3 runs from the conserved cysteine through the conserved F or W. The D gene is left open where the match is weak. Some rows mark clone size as missing; the rest say once, few, many or name a class of expanded clone.

TGTGCCAGCGCTAAGACGACAGGGGGGTACGAGCAGTACTTC	CASAKTTGGYEQYF	TRBV6-2/TRBV6-3	TRBJ2-7	-	TRBD1
TGTGCCAGCAGTCCCATGACCCTAGCGGGGGAAAACACCGGGGAGCTGTTTTTT	CASSPMTLAGENTGELFF	TRBV6-1	TRBJ2-2	few	TRBD2
TGTGCCAGCAGTGCTCAGGGGGTTGAGTACGAGCAGTACTTC	CASSAQGVEYEQYF	TRBV6-1	TRBJ2-7	-	TRBD1
TGTGCCACCAGAGGCGGACTAGCGGGAGGACCCCAGTACTTC	CATRGGLAGGPQYF	TRBV24-1	TRBJ2-5	-	TRBD2
TGTGCCAGCAGTTACCTCATGACTAGCGGGAGTACAGATACGCAGTATTTT	CASSYLMTSGSTDTQYF	TRBV6-2/TRBV6-3	TRBJ2-3	few	TRBD2
TGCAGTGCCAAAGGAAAAGGGCCAGCTAGCACAGATACGCAGTATTTT	CSAKGKGPASTDTQYF	TRBV20-1	TRBJ2-3	-	-
TGCAGTGCTAGACTCACCGGGACTAGTTTACATACGCAGTATTTT	CSARLTGTSLHTQYF	TRBV20-1	TRBJ2-3	-	TRBD2
TGCAGTGCCGACGGACTAGCGGGGAGCACAGATACGCAGTATTTT	CSADGLAGSTDTQYF	TRBV20-1	TRBJ2-3	few	TRBD2
TGTGCCAGCAAACCCAAAGGACTAGCGGGGGGGCTCTGGGAGACCCAGTACTTC	CASKPKGLAGGLWETQYF	TRBV7-2	TRBJ2-5	-	TRBD2
TGCAGTGCTAACCTGGCGGGCCCCGGGCGTGAGCAGTACTTC	CSANLAGPGREQYF	TRBV20-1	TRBJ2-7	few	-
TGTGCCAGCAGCGTGAATAACTATGGCTACACCTTC	CASSVNNYGYTF	TRBV5-5	TRBJ1-2	-	-
TGTGCCAGCAGCTTGAGCTCACCGGGACAGGGATTCGGGGAGCTGTTTTTT	CASSLSSPGQGFGELFF	TRBV5-4	TRBJ2-2	-	TRBD1
TGTGCCACCAGTGAGTCGGGACGGACCAGCTATGGCTACACCTTC	CATSESGRTSYGYTF	TRBV24-1	TRBJ1-2	few	-
TGTGCCAGCAGCGCTCGGGACAGGGGGCTCTCGTACACTGAAGCTTTCTTT	CASSARDRGLSYTEAFF	TRBV9	TRBJ1-1	-	TRBD1
TGTGCCAGCAGCTTAAGGACTGGGGGGGCCGAACAGTACTTC	CASSLRTGGAEQYF	TRBV7-2	TRBJ2-7	-	-
TGTGCCAGCAGCTTCGACCCGAACACTGAAGCTTTCTTT	CASSFDPNTEAFF	TRBV7-9	TRBJ1-1	-	-
TGCAGTGCTACGGCCCCCGGGGACGAGCAGTACTTC	CSATAPGDEQYF	TRBV20-1	TRBJ2-7	-	-
TGCAGTGCGAGAGACCAGGGGGACACTGAAGCTTTCTTT	CSARDQGDTEAFF	TRBV20-1	TRBJ1-1	few	TRBD1
TGCAGTGCTAGTCTTCGGGGCGCACATGGCTACACCTTC	CSASLRGAHGYTF	TRBV20-1	TRBJ1-2	few	-
TGTGCCAGCAGTTCATATTCAGCCGGGACAGGGAACGGCTACACCTTC	CASSSYSAGTGNGYTF	TRBV6-5	TRBJ1-2	few	TRBD1
TGTGCCAGCAGCGTAGCTTCGGGGTTCACCTACGAGCAGTACTTC	CASSVASGFTYEQYF	TRBV9	TRBJ2-7	-	-
TGCGCCAGCAGTGAGACCCAGGGGTACTCCTACGAGCAGTACTTC	CASSETQGYSYEQYF	TRBV10-1	TRBJ2-7	-	-
TGTACCAGCAGTTACCCTTCGGACGTCGGGATGGATACGCAGTATTTT	CTSSYPSDVGMDTQYF	TRBV6-2/TRBV6-3	TRBJ2-3	-	-
TGTGCCAGCAGCTTAGGACTAGCGGGACTAGAGACCCAGTACTTC	CASSLGLAGLETQYF	TRBV7-2	TRBJ2-5	-	TRBD2
TGCAGTGCTAGAGATCGTGGGCAGGGTGGGTCACCCCTCCACTTT	CSARDRGQGGSPLHF	TRBV20-1	TRBJ1-6	few	-
TGCGCCAGCAGCTTGGTCTCGGGCACCGCCCAAGAGACCCAGTACTTC	CASSLVSGTAQETQYF	TRBV5-1	TRBJ2-5	few	-
TGTGCCAGCAGCTTCGGATGGTTGACAGGGAGGACTGAAGCTTTCTTT	CASSFGWLTGRTEAFF	TRBV5-6	TRBJ1-1	-	TRBD1
TGTGCCAGCAGCTTAGGTAGCGGCGGGAGCTCCTACAATGAGCAGTTCTTC	CASSLGSGGSSYNEQFF	TRBV7-9	TRBJ2-1	-	TRBD2
TGTGCCAGCAGCCCCAGACAGGGTCCAGATACGCAGTATTTT	CASSPRQGPDTQYF	TRBV9	TRBJ2-3	-	TRBD1
TGTGCCAGCAGCCCGACAGGCTTCGGAAAGACCCAGTACTTC	CASSPTGFGKTQYF	TRBV7-2	TRBJ2-5	few	-
TGTGCCAGCAGCTTAATGGCAGACAACTACGAGCAGTACTTC	CASSLMADNYEQYF	TRBV7-3	TRBJ2-7	few	-
TGTGCCAGCAGTTTCCAAGAGGGGGGCTACGAGCAGTACTTC	CASSFQEGGYEQYF	TRBV27	TRBJ2-7	few	-
TGTGCCAGTAGCCAAGCGGGGCAAACCAGGTACGAGCAGTACTTC	CASSQAGQTRYEQYF	TRBV19	TRBJ2-7	-	TRBD2
TGCAGTGCTAGAGCTCCGGGACTAGATGGAGATACGCAGTATTTT	CSARAPGLDGDTQYF	TRBV20-1	TRBJ2-3	-	TRBD2
TGTGCCAGCAGCGACCTAGCGGCCTACTCCTACAATGAGCAGTTCTTC	CASSDLAAYSYNEQFF	TRBV2	TRBJ2-1	-	TRBD2
TGTGCCAGCAGCGTAGAGGTAACGGATACGCAGTATTTT	CASSVEVTDTQYF	TRBV9	TRBJ2-3	-	-
TGTGCCAGCAGTTTGGGGTCAGGCCGCCCCGGAGAGACCCAGTACTTC	CASSLGSGRPGETQYF	TRBV27	TRBJ2-5	once	-
TGTGCCAGCAGCCTCGTGACGGTGAACACTGAAGCTTTCTTT	CASSLVTVNTEAFF	TRBV4-2	TRBJ1-1	few	-
TGTGCCAGCAGTACAGGGACAGGGGGCGCACACGAGCAGTACTTC	CASSTGTGGAHEQYF	TRBV28	TRBJ2-7	-	TRBD1
TGCAGTGCTAGTATAGCGGGAGGTTACTACAATGAGCAGTTCTTC	CSASIAGGYYNEQFF	TRBV20-1	TRBJ2-1	hyperexpanded	TRBD2
TGTGCCAGCAGCTTAATCGGGAGGGCGGGTACGCAGTATTTT	CASSLIGRAGTQYF	TRBV7-3	TRBJ2-3	-	TRBD2
TGTGCCAGCTCACCGGGGTTTAGCGGACAGGGGCCCTCACCCCTCCACTTT	CASSPGFSGQGPSPLHF	TRBV18	TRBJ1-6	-	TRBD1
TGTGCCAGCAGTGTCAAAACTAGCGGGGGCCCTCACGGCGAGCAGTACTTC	CASSVKTSGGPHGEQYF	TRBV27	TRBJ2-7	-	TRBD2
TGCGCCAGCAGCCAAGCCCCTCGGGGGGCGTCCGGTTCACCCCTCCACTTT	CASSQAPRGASGSPLHF	TRBV4-1	TRBJ1-6	-	-
TGTGCCAGCAGTCCAAGCGGGAGCACAGATACGCAGTATTTT	CASSPSGSTDTQYF	TRBV6-2/TRBV6-3	TRBJ2-3	few	-
TGTGCCAGCAGTTACTCCCCGGGACAGGAGGAGACCCAGTACTTC	CASSYSPGQEETQYF	TRBV6-5	TRBJ2-5	few	TRBD1